A single T cell receptor (beta chain) is shown here with its context. This sample is part of a study of control samples from healthy donors and cancer patients. Sequenced by immunoSEQ multiplex PCR; TCRdb stores in-frame clones only, minus some. Found here are 75,000 to 100,000 clones, roughly 90% of them singletons; the top ten hold 4.5% to 7%. Germline CDR1 and CDR2: LNHDA and SQIVND (reference sequence). The CDR3 extends over 14 amino acids. Trimming cost V 1 base and J 6 bases, with 13 bases left between them. This clonotype was obtained from a man aged 45-65 years in good health. The rearrangement uses TRBV19 and TRBJ2-7; no firm D call. Sequencing was done on a sample of blood. In nucleotides, the CDR3 is TGTGCCAGTAGTATAGGAGGAAGCCCCGGCGAGCAGTACTTC. Translated, it gives CASSIGGSPGEQYF. Looking up the rest from reference TRBV19 and TRBJ2-7 gives the full variable domain: DGGITQSPKYLFRKEGQNVTLSCEQNLNHDAMYWYRQDPGQGLRLIYYSQIVNDFQKGDIAEGYSVSREKKESFPLTVTSAQKNPTAFYLCASSIGGSPGEQYFGPGTRLTVT.